These 18 T cell receptor beta chains were all obtained from the same sample, sequenced in a study of metastatic and nonmetastatic thyroid tumors. No treatment had been given to any patient before thyroid surgery. TCRdb recomputed clones from the PCR reads via MiXCR. The data contain under 9,500 clones, roughly 24% of them singletons. The sample taken for sequencing was adjacent normal tissue. The origin of the receptors is a female donor with papillary thyroid cancer or a benign thyroid nodule (not recorded which). Some clones in this sample may be carry-over from other donors' samples.

In its sample, this clone ranks as medium-sized. This CDR3 is CASTRGLAGDEQFF. CDR3 bases: TGTGCCAGCACACGCGGACTAGCGGGAGATGAGCAGTTCTTC. The chain links TRBV7-2 to TRBJ2-1; TRBD2 agrees at 13 bases. The V gene end was trimmed by 7 bases and the J gene end by 8 bases; junction bases not matched to a gene: 5. This CDR3 contains 14 residues. CDR1 is SGHTA, CDR2 FQGNSA, per germline.

There are many counts of this clone. The chain combines TRBV5-5 with TRBJ1-1; D gene ambiguous. Between the trimmed V and J ends, which lost 4 bases and 6 bases, there was a span of 19 bases. Germline CDR1 SGHKS, CDR2 YYEKEE (reference sequence). The CDR3 totals 15 residues. This CDR3 reads CASSTEVPRGAEAFF. The DNA for the CDR3 is TGTGCCAGCAGCACGGAGGTGCCTCGCGGGGCTGAAGCTTTCTTT.

This clone was observed many times. This chain uses TRBV9 with TRBJ1-4; D perhaps matches TRBD1 (5 bases). The V end was cut by 0 bases, the J end by 3 bases, with 9 bases between. Germline CDR1 reads SGDLS; CDR2 reads YYNGEE. The CDR3 loop spans 15 amino acids. The CDR3 loop reads CASSVAGTANEKLFF. The DNA for the CDR3 is TGTGCCAGCAGCGTAGCGGGGACGGCTAATGAAAAACTGTTTTTT.

By sample share, this clone is medium-sized (0.01 to 0.1%). The chain couples TRBV5-1 to TRBJ1-6; D unresolved. V lost 0 bases to trimming and J lost 6 bases, with 7 bases between them. The CDR3 has 14 amino acids. CDR1 is SGHRS, CDR2 YFSETQ, per germline. This CDR3 is CASSLGPTNSPLHF. In DNA, the CDR3 is TGCGCCAGCAGCTTGGGACCCACTAATTCACCCCTCCACTTT.

This clone was seen a handful of times. The chain carries TRBV13 and TRBJ2-1; D ambiguous. Germline V gene lookup returns CDR1 PRHDT and CDR2 FYEKMQ (reference sequence). The germline V and J ends were trimmed by 6 bases and 6 bases, with 9 bases remaining between them. The CDR3 is 12 amino acids. CDR3 protein: CASSSSVNEQFF. The CDR3 DNA sequence: TGTGCCAGCAGTTCCAGTGTCAATGAGCAGTTCTTC. The entire variable domain, with the rest obtained from reference TRBV13 and TRBJ2-1, is as follows: AAGVIQSPRHLIKEKRETATLKCYPIPRHDTVYWYQQGPGQDPQFLISFYEKMQSDKGSIPDRFSAQQFSDYHSELNMSSLELGDSALYFCASSSSVNEQFFGPGTRLTVL.

This clone appeared many times. In this CDR3 the conserved last residue, phenylalanine or tryptophan, is missing, so a read error is likely. This rearrangement joins TRBV12-3 or TRBV12-4 to TRBJ1-1; no reliable D call. The CDR3 is 13 amino acids. Trimming pared 2 bases from V and 5 bases from J, leaving 9 bases between. CDR3 in DNA: TGTGCCAGCAGTTTAAAGGATCGGACTGAAGCTTTCCTT. Amino acid sequence: CASSLKDRTEAFL.

In this sample, this clone is large (0.1 to 1%). The rearrangement links TRBV6-1 to TRBJ2-1, with 10 positions matching TRBD2. This CDR3 comprises 14 residues. V lost 7 bases and J lost 6; bases outside the gene matches: 6. Germline CDR1 and CDR2: MNHNS and SASEGT. CDR3 DNA sequence: TGTGCCAGCACCCCGGGACTAGCGAGCAATGAGCAGTTCTTC. The encoded protein is CASTPGLASNEQFF.

The chain uses TRBV12-5 and TRBJ2-1; 8 bases agree with TRBD2. The CDR3 length is 18 residues. Germline V lookup: CDR1 LGHNT, CDR2 FRNRAP. Germline trimming cut 1 base from V and 7 bases from J; bases unmatched to any gene: 15. The CDR3 sequence: CASGLESTSGTLGNEQFF. CDR3 nucleotide sequence: TGTGCTAGTGGTTTGGAAAGTACTAGCGGTACACTTGGTAATGAGCAGTTCTTC.

In regard to this clone: This CDR3 fails to terminate in the conserved phenylalanine or tryptophan, so it likely reflects a read error. V gene TRBV5-6 combines with J gene TRBJ2-3; 8 bases are a match to TRBD2. Germline V gives CDR1 SGHDT, CDR2 YYEEEE. The CDR3 spans 16 residues. Losses at the gene ends were 0 bases for V and 7 bases for J; bases not matched to a gene: 10. The CDR3, as DNA: TGTGCCAGCAGCTTGGCGGCGGGACTAGGAGGATATACGCAGTATTAT. Amino acids: CASSLAAGLGGYTQYY.

This clone has more than one count but fewer than ten. The chain has TRBV11-1 and TRBJ2-1, with 10 bases matching TRBD2. The germline gives CDR1 SGHAT, CDR2 FQDESV (reference sequence). This CDR3 region has 18 residues. Trimming at V came to 1 base and at J to 0 bases, leaving 6 bases not matched to a gene. CDR3 coding DNA: TGTGCCAGCAGCTTAGGTCGTGCTAGCGGGAGCTCCTACAATGAGCAGTTCTTC. Amino acids: CASSLGRASGSSYNEQFF.

The genes are TRBV5-6 and TRBJ2-7, with D unresolved. Germline assignment: CDR1 SGHDT and CDR2 YYEEEE. This CDR3 region has 16 residues. Trimming left V 3 bases short and J 0 bases short, with 16 bases between. CDR3 amino acids: CASSSLPDPTSYEQYF. DNA for the CDR3: TGTGCCAGCAGCTCATTGCCGGACCCGACCTCCTACGAGCAGTACTTC.

In its sample, this clone ranks as medium-sized. Written as DNA, the CDR3 is TGTGCCAGCAGAATGGGGGGTCCGACAGATACGCAGTATTTT. Residues: CASRMGGPTDTQYF. J is TRBJ2-3 and V is TRBV6-1; D might be TRBD2 (6 bases). CDR1 is MNHNS and CDR2 is SASEGT in the germline V gene. V was pared by 6 bases and J by 3 bases, with 13 bases between. This CDR3 spans 14 amino acids.

In its sample, this clone was seen a few times. Because the CDR3 is missing its conserved closing phenylalanine or tryptophan, this is likely a read error. V usage is TRBV6-1 and J usage is TRBJ2-3, with TRBD2 as a possible D gene (6 bases). CDR1 and CDR2 from the germline V gene are MNHNS and SASEGT. V gave up 7 bases and J gave up 4 bases, with 12 bases separating them. CDR3 length: 13 amino acids. The CDR3: CASTRDFPDTQYS. The CDR3 coding sequence is TGTGCCAGCACCCGGGACTTCCCAGATACGCAGTATTCT.

This chain uses TRBV2 with TRBJ1-1; 8 nucleotides match TRBD1. The ends lost 9 bases at V and 1 base at J; junction bases unmatched: 4. Looked up from germline, CDR1 is SNHLY and CDR2 is FYNNEI. The CDR3 totals 13 residues. The DNA for the CDR3 is TGTGCCAGTACACAGGGGGAGAACACTGAAGCTTTCTTT. Translated: CASTQGENTEAFF.

This clone is medium-sized within its sample. The gene calls are TRBV27 and TRBJ1-3; TRBD1 matches at 7 bases. Germline V lookup: CDR1 MNHEY, CDR2 SMNVEV (reference sequence). There are 13 residues in the CDR3. V lost 5 bases, J lost 8 bases, and 6 bases stayed unmatched. The CDR3 DNA reads as TGTGCCAGCAGTCCCCGGACAGGAGACACCATATATTTT. Its protein product is CASSPRTGDTIYF.

This clone qualifies as medium-sized. J is TRBJ2-7 and V is TRBV6-1, with 10 bases lining up with TRBD1. Germline V CDR1 and CDR2: MNHNS, SASEGT. After removal of 1 base from V and 5 bases from J, the junction contained 5 bases not matched to a gene. The CDR3 contains 15 residues. The CDR3 reads CASSEVRDRGDEQYF. CDR3 DNA sequence: TGTGCCAGCAGTGAAGTAAGGGACAGGGGCGACGAGCAGTACTTC.

The genes are TRBV20-1 and TRBJ2-7; TRBD2 agrees at 14 bases. The CDR3 is 15 amino acids. CDR1 and CDR2 from the germline V gene are DFQATT and SNEGSKA (reference sequence). V was clipped by 4 bases and J by 7 bases; unmatched bases: 9. The CDR3 region is CSATGTSGSLWEQYF. The DNA for the CDR3 is TGCAGTGCTACCGGGACTAGCGGGAGTCTCTGGGAGCAGTACTTC.

This clone is medium-sized within its sample. The chain carries TRBV19 and TRBJ2-7, with TRBD2 as a possible D gene (6 bases). Germline CDR1 is LNHDA and CDR2 is SQIVND (reference sequence). V was pared by 2 bases and J by 2 bases, with 7 bases between. The CDR3 loop spans 13 amino acids. The CDR3 DNA follows: TGTGCCAGTAGTATACCGGGAGCCTACGAGCAGTACTTC. Translated, it gives CASSIPGAYEQYF.